What follows is one T cell receptor (beta chain) and its context. Germline CDR1 is MGHDK and CDR2 is SYGVNS. Trimming removed 3 bases from V and 10 bases from J, with 9 bases in between. The CDR3 covers 11 residues. This entry belongs to a study of blood T cells in healthy people across ages. Combining a sample-barcoded 5' primer with a J-beta primer mix, a second PCR ran for roughly 7 to 12 cycles. One entry per CDR3 protein, called by TCRdb with MiXCR from the 5' RACE reads. The profile shows about 1.8 million distinct CDR3 sequences, just under 50% of them singletons. Specimen: blood. The chain joins TRBV25-1 to TRBJ1-2, with no clear D. This TCR derives from a woman aged 40 to 50 in good health. Here the CDR3 DNA reads TGTGCCAGCAGTGAGTTGACCGACTACACCTTC. The encoded protein is CASSELTDYTF.